This entry features one TCR beta chain sequence. Its recognized antigen is unknown. Qualities for individual bases were not recorded, and no much larger clone is one base off. The label giving this sample's treatment or condition can be read as: roughly ten-day PBMC culture with coronavirus spike peptide pools or control peptides (ViraFEST assay). To expand antigen-specific T cells with peptide pools and then pick out the expanded clonotypes through TCR sequencing, the study relied on the ViraFEST assay. The positive SARS-CoV-2 PCR tests of the convalescent patients were dated from March to December 2020, before the Alpha, Beta and Delta variants emerged in the United States. Each well held millions of PBMCs cultured in IMDM containing around 5% human AB serum and about 10 IU/ml IL-2, with 9 to 10 ug/ml peptide pools added. Half of the culture medium was replaced with fresh IL-2-containing medium on days 3 and 7. CD4+ T cells were isolated after roughly 9 days of culture through negative selection using the EasySep CD4+ T cell isolation kit. Ficoll-Paque Plus gradient centrifugation was used to isolate PBMCs from whole blood, and the isolated PBMCs were then either used fresh or cryopreserved at -140C. Triplicate wells were generally used for each culture condition.

These data come from a study of vaccination and CD4 T cells after COVID-19 (dated by TCRdb to 2021 to 2024). Notes on the research overall: Convalescent patients had a positive SARS-CoV-2 result on nasal swab PCR, and of these patients, some 10 had mild disease and one had severe disease. The convalescent cohort comprised six males and four females, including two Hispanic individuals, seven Caucasians, two Asians and one multiracial person. Participants got two doses of the Pfizer-BioNTech BNT162b2 vaccine (n=8) or two doses of the Moderna mRNA-1273 vaccine (n=2). Post-COVID blood samples were collected from convalescent patients a median of roughly 100 days after diagnosis, with a range of about 30 to 170 days. Post-vaccine blood samples were obtained a median of roughly 75 days after the second vaccine dose, with a range of about 12 to 241 days. For stimulating the cultures, overlapping spike peptide pools were used, derived from SARS-CoV-2 as well as from the common cold coronaviruses HCoV-NL63, HCoV-OC43 and HCoV-229E. Control cultures received a CEFX viral epitope pool as the positive control, an HIV-1 Nef peptide pool as the negative control, or no peptide. In 10 COVID-19 convalescent patients and a few infection-naive healthy vaccine recipients, researchers compared the spike-specific CD4+ TCR repertoire from before mRNA vaccination with the repertoire from after. Overall study outcomes, separate from this receptor: In convalescent patients, nearly all vaccine-specific clones (304 of 307) were found to be mono-reactive for SARS-CoV-2 spike rather than cross-reactive with common cold coronaviruses. The median number of SARS-CoV-2-reactive clonotypes rose from 20 to 25 after infection to roughly 40 after vaccination, but the change was not significant. Only a relatively small number of convalescent patients were included in the study, and early timepoints following natural infection were not analyzed. Among the post-vaccine SARS-CoV-2-reactive clones in convalescent patients, a median 86.3% showed up only after vaccination, which suggests vaccine-specific priming.

The library was prepared using PCR. DNA from cultured CD4+ T cells was subjected to TCR sequencing with the Oncomine TCR Beta short-read assay at the Johns Hopkins FTIC core. The QIAamp micro DNA kit was used to extract genomic DNA from the cultured CD4+ T cells. The Oncomine TCR Beta libraries from cultured CD4+ T cells were pooled using unique dual indexes and then sequenced on an Illumina iSeq 100. For the original study's pipeline: Non-productive sequences were filtered out, and CDR3s that did not start with C, did not end with F or W, or were shorter than 7 amino acids were discarded. The MANAFEST web application was used to identify antigen-specific clonotypes by comparing peptide-stimulated wells against reference wells and other culture wells. Positive clones required FDR below 0.05, an odds ratio above 5, and productive frequency above 0.1% in at least two of three replicate wells. A clonotype counted as cross-reactive if it showed significant expansion both in the SARS-CoV-2 spike wells and in at least one common cold coronavirus spike condition. Using R version 3.6.1, CDR3 homology was evaluated through Levenshtein distances (stringdist) along with unrooted phylogenetic trees (ape). TCRdb reanalyzed the raw reads on its own, using fastp at Q25 for trimming and MiXCR for clone calling, and kept in-frame beta chains. Entries are consolidated by CDR3 protein sequence, retaining the most common genes and DNA. TCRdb's processing, not the authors', yielded these V and J calls. The sample yields thousands of distinct CDR3 sequences; 70% were counted once. The top ten constitute approximately 37% of the sample.

Input material: CD4+ T cells from blood, cultured in vitro. This receptor was taken from a human donor who had recovered from COVID-19.

The base sequence is TGTGCCAGCACCTCTCCCGGGACAGGGGGTTCACCCCTCCACTTT. This encodes CASTSPGTGGSPLHF. The chain uses TRBV6-1 and TRBJ1-6; 11 bases in between match TRBD1. After removal of 7 bases from V and 9 bases from J, the junction retains 8 bases not matched to a gene. CDR1 MNHNS and CDR2 SASEGT were looked up in the germline V gene. The CDR3 runs 15 amino acids, cysteine and phenylalanine included. Of all the DNA, just the CDR3 is kept, 45 bases in frame from base 1.